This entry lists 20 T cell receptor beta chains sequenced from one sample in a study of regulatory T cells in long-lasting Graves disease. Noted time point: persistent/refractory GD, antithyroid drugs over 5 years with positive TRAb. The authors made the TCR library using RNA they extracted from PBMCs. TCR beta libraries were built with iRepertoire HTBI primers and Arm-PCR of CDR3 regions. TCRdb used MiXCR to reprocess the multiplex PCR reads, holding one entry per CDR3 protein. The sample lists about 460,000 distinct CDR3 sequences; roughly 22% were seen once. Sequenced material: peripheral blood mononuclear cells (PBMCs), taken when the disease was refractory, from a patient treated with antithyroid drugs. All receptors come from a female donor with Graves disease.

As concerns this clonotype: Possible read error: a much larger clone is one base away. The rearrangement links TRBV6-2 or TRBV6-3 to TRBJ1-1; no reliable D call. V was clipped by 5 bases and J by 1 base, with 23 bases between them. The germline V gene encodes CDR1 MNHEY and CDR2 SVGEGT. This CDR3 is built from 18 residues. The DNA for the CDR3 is TGTGCCAGCAGTGAGTCGAGGGAACGGCACCCTAGGAACACTGAAGCTTTCTTT. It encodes CASSESRERHPRNTEAFF.

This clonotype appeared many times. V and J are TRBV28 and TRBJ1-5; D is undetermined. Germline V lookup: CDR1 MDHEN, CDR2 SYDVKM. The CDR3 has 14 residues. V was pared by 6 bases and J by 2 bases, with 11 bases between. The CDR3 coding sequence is TGTGCCAGCAGCCCTACAGACCGCAATCAGCCCCAGCATTTT. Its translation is CASSPTDRNQPQHF. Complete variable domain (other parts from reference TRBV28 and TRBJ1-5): DVKVTQSSRYLVKRTGEKVFLECVQDMDHENMFWYRQDPGLGLRLIYFSYDVKMKEKGDIPEGYSVSREKKERFSLILESASTNQTSMYLCASSPTDRNQPQHFGDGTRLSIL.

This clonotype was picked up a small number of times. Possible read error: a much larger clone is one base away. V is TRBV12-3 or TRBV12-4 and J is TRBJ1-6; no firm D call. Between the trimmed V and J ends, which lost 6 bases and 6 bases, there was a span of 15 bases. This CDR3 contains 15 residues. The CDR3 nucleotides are TGTGCCAGCAGCATAGGAGGGCCCCCTAATTCACCCCTCCACTTT. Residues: CASSIGGPPNSPLHF.

In nucleotides, the CDR3 is TGTGCCAGCAGCCAAGAAGCAGGTTGGCACGAGCAGTACTTC. Translating gives CASSQEAGWHEQYF. The chain links TRBV14 to TRBJ2-7; D gene unclear. CDR3 length: 14 residues. V lost 0 bases to trimming and J lost 5 bases, with 11 bases between them. Germline CDR1 reads SGHDN; CDR2 reads FVKESK.

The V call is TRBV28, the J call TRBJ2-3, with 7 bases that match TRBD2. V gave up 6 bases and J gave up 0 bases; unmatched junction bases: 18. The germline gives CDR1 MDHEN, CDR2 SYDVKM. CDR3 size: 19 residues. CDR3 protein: CASSFSWEEGAGSTDTQYF. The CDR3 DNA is TGTGCCAGCAGCTTTTCATGGGAGGAGGGAGCGGGAAGCACAGATACGCAGTATTTT.

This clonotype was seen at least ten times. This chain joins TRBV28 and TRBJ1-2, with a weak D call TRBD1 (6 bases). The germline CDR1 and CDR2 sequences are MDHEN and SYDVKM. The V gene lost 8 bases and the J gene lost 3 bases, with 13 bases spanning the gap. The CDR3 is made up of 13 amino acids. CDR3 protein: CASFQGLYYGYTF. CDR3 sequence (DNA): TGTGCCAGCTTTCAGGGGCTCTACTATGGCTACACCTTC.

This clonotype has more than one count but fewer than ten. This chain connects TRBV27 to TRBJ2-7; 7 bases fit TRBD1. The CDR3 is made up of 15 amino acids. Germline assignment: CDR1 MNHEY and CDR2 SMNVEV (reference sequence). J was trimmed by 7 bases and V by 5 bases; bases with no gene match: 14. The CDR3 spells CASSISGTDPLEQYF. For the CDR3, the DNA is TGTGCCAGCAGTATTTCTGGGACAGACCCCCTGGAGCAGTACTTC.

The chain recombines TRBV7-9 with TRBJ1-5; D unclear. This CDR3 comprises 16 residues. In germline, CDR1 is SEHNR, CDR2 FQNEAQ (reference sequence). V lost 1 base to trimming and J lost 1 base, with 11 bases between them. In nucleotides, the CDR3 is TGTGCCAGCAGCTTAGGGTACCGGAGGAGCAATCAGCCCCAGCATTTT. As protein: CASSLGYRRSNQPQHF.

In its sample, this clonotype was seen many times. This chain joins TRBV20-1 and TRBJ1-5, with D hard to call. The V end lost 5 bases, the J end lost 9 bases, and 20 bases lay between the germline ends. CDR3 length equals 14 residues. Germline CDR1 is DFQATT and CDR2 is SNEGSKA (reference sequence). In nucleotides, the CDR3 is TGCAGTGCTTCGACCTCAGGACCCCTCCGGCCCCAGCATTTT. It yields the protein CSASTSGPLRPQHF.

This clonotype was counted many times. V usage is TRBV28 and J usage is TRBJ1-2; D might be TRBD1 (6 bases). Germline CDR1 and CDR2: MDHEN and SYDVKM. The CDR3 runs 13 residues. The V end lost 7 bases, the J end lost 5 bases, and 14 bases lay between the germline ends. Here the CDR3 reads CASMRGPIYGYTF. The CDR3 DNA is TGTGCCAGCATGCGGGGGCCTATTTATGGCTACACCTTC.

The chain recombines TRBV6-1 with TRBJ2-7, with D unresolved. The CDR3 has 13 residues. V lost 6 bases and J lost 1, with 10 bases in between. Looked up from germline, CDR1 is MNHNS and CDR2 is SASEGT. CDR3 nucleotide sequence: TGTGCCAGCAGCCCTTCGAGGTCCTACGAGCAGTACTTC. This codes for CASSPSRSYEQYF.

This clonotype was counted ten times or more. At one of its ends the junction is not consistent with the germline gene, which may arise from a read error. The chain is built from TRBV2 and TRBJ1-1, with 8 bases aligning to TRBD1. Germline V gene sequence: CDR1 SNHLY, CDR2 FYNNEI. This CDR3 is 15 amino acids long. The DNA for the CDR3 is TGTGCCAGCAGTGGGGCGACAGGGGTTTATACTGAGGCTTTCTTT. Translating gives CASSGATGVYTEAFF.

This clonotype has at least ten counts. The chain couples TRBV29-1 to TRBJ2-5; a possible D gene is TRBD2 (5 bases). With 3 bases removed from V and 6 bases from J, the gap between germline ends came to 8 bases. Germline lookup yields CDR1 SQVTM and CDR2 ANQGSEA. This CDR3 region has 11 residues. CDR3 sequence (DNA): TGCAGCGTTGATCGAGGGCAGACCCAGTACTTC. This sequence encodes CSVDRGQTQYF.

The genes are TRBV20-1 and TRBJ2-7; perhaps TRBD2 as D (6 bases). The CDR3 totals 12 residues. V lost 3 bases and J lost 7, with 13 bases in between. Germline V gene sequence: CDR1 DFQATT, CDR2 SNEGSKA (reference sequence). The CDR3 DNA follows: TGCAGTGCTAGGGAGGGACCCAAGGAGCAGTACTTC. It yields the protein CSAREGPKEQYF.

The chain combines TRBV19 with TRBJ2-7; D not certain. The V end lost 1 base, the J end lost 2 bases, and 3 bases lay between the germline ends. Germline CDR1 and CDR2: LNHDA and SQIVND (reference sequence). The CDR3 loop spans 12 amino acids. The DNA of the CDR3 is TGTGCCAGTAGTATAGTCCCCTACGAGCAGTACTTC. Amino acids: CASSIVPYEQYF.

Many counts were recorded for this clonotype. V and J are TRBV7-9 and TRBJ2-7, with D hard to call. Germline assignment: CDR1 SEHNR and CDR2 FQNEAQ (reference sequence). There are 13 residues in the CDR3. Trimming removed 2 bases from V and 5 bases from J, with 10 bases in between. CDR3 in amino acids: CASSLNWMDEQYF. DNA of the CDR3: TGTGCCAGCAGCTTAAACTGGATGGACGAGCAGTACTTC.

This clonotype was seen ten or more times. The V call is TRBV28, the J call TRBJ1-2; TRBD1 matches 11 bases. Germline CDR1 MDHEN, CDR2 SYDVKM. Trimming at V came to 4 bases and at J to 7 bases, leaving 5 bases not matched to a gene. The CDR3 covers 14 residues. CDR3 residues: CASSWGQGGGGYTF. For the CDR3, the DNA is TGTGCCAGCAGTTGGGGACAGGGGGGAGGTGGCTACACCTTC.

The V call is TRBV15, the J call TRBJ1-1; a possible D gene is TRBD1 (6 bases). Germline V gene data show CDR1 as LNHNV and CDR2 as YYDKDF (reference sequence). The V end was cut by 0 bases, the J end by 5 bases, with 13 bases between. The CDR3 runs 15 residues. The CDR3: CATSRDLQGGTEAFF. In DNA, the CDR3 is TGTGCCACCAGCAGAGATCTACAGGGTGGGACTGAAGCTTTCTTT.

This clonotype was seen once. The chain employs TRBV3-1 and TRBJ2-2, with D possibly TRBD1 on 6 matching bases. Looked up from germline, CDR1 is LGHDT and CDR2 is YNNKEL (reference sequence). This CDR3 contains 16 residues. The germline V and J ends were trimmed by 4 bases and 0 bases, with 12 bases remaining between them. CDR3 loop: CASSLRGHPNTGELFF. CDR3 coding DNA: TGTGCCAGCAGCCTTAGGGGACACCCGAACACCGGGGAGCTGTTTTTT.

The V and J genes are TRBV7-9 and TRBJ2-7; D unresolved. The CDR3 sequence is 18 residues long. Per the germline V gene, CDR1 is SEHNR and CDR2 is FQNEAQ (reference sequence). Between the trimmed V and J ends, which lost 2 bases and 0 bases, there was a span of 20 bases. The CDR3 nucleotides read TGTGCCAGCAGCTTATTAGACGGAGAAATAATCAGCTCCTACGAGCAGTACTTC. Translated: CASSLLDGEIISSYEQYF.